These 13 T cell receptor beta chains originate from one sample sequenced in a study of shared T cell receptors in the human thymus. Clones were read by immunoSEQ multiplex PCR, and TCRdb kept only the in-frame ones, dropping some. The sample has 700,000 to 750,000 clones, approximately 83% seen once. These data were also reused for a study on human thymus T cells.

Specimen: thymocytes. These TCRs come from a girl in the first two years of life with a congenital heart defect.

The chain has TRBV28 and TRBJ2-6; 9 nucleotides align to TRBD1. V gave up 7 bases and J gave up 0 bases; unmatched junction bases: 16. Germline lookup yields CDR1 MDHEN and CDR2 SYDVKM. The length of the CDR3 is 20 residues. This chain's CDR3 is CASNGYFGTGLFSGANVLTF. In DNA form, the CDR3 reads TGTGCCAGCAATGGTTATTTCGGGACAGGGCTCTTCTCTGGGGCCAACGTCCTGACTTTC. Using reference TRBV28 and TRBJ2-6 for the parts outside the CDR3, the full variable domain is DVKVTQSSRYLVKRTGEKVFLECVQDMDHENMFWYRQDPGLGLRLIYFSYDVKMKEKGDIPEGYSVSREKKERFSLILESASTNQTSMYLCASNGYFGTGLFSGANVLTFGAGSRLTVL.

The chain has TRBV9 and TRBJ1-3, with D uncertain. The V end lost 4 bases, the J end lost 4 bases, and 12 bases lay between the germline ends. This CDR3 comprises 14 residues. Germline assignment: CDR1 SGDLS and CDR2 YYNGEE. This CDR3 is CASSPGGGGNTIYF. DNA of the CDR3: TGTGCCAGCAGCCCAGGCGGAGGGGGAAACACCATATATTTT.

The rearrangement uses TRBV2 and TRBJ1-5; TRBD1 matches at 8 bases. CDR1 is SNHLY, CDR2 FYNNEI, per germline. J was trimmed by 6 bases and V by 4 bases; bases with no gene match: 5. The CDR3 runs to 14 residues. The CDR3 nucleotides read TGTGCCAGCAGTGCCCAGGGGGCAGGTCAGCCCCAGCATTTT. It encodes CASSAQGAGQPQHF.

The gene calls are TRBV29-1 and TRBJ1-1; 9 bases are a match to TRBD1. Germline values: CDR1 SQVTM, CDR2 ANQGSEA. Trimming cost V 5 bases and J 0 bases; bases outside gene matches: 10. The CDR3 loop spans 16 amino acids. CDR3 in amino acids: CSVHSPGQGLNTEAFF. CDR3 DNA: TGCAGCGTTCACTCCCCGGGACAGGGACTGAACACTGAAGCTTTCTTT.

This chain's CDR3 is CASSQGTSGAKHSYEQYF. CDR3 nucleotides: TGTGCCAGCAGCCAAGGTACTAGCGGGGCCAAACACTCCTACGAGCAGTACTTC. The V call is TRBV14, the J call TRBJ2-7, with TRBD2 identical over 10 bases. Germline V gives CDR1 SGHDN, CDR2 FVKESK. There are 18 residues in the CDR3. The J segment lost 0 bases and the V segment lost 1 base, leaving 9 bases of the junction unmatched.

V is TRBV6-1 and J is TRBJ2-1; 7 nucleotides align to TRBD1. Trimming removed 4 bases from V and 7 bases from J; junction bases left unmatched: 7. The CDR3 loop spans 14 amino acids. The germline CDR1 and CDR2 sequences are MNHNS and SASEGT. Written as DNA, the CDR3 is TGTGCCAGCAGTGGAAGGACAGGTAGTAATGAGCAGTTCTTC. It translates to CASSGRTGSNEQFF.

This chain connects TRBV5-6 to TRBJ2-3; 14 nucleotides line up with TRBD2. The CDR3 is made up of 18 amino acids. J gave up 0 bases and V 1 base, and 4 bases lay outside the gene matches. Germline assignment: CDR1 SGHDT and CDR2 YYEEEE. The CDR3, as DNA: TGTGCCAGCAGCTTGTTGACTAGCGGGGGGGCCAGCACAGATACGCAGTATTTT. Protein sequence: CASSLLTSGGASTDTQYF.

In DNA, the CDR3 is TGTGCCAGCAGTTTAGGGAAAAGGGGGTGGAATGAGCAGTTCTTC. This encodes CASSLGKRGWNEQFF. This rearrangement joins TRBV27 to TRBJ2-1, with D possibly being TRBD1 (6 bases). Deletions cut 2 bases from V and 7 bases from J, with 15 bases between. This CDR3 has 15 amino acids. The germline CDR1 and CDR2 sequences are MNHEY and SMNVEV (reference sequence).

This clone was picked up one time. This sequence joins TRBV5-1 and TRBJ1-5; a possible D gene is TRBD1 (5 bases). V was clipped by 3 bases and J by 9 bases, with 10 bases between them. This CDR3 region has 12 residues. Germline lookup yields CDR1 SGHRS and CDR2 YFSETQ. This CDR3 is CASSSDSGPQHF. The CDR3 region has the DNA TGCGCCAGCAGCTCCGACAGTGGGCCCCAGCATTTT.

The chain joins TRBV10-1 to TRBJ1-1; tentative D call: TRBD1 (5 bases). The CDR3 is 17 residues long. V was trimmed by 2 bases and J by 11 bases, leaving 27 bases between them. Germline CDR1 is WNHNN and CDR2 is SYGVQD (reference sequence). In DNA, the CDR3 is TGCGCCAGCAGTGAGGGGAGAGGTGAAACAGGAGGGGCAATGGCTTTCTTT. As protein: CASSEGRGETGGAMAFF.

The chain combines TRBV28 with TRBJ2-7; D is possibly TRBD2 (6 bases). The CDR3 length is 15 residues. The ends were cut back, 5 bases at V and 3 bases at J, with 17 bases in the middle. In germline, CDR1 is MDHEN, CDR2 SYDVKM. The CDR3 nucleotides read TGTGCCAGCAGTCCCCGTCTGCGGGGCCTCTACGAGCAGTACTTC. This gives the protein CASSPRLRGLYEQYF.

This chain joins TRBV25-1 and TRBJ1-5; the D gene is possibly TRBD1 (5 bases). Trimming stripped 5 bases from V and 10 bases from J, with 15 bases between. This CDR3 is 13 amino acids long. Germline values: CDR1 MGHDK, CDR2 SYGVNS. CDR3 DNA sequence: TGTGCCAGCAGTATTAATGGGACTCTTCCCCAGCATTTT. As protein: CASSINGTLPQHF.

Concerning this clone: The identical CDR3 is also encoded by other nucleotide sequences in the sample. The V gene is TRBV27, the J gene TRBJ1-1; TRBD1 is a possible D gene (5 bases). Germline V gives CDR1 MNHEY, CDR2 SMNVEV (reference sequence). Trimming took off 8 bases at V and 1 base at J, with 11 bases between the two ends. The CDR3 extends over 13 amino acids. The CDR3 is CASSYTGNTEAFF. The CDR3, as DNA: TGTGCCAGCTCCTACACAGGGAACACTGAAGCTTTCTTT.